Shown below are 10 T cell receptor beta chains from a single sample sequenced in a study of blood T cell repertoires in COVID-19. Sequenced by immunoSEQ multiplex PCR; TCRdb stores in-frame clones only, minus some. The data contain about 250,000 clones, 70% to 90% of them singletons. Specimen: peripheral blood. The source is a man aged 18-30 years with active or convalescent COVID-19.

The chain has TRBV5-8 and TRBJ1-1; D not resolved. Germline-derived CDR1 and CDR2 are SGHTS and YDEGEE. CDR3 size: 17 residues. Trimming left V 7 bases short and J 6 bases short, with 28 bases between. DNA of the CDR3: TGTGCCAGCTCCACTACGGGATCTCAATTTCGGGCCTCTGAAGCTTTCTTT. It specifies CASSTTGSQFRASEAFF. The entire variable domain, with the rest obtained from reference TRBV5-8 and TRBJ1-1, is as follows: EAGVTQSPTHLIKTRGQQATLRCSPISGHTSVYWYQQALGLGLQFLLWYDEGEERNRGNFPPRFSGRQFPNYSSELNVNALELEDSALYLCASSTTGSQFRASEAFFGQGTRLTVV.

This clone was picked up one time. The chain has TRBV28 and TRBJ1-5; D not certain. CDR3 size: 16 residues. The germline CDR1 and CDR2 sequences are MDHEN and SYDVKM. Trimming removed 2 bases from V and 1 base from J, with 12 bases in between. The CDR3 nucleotides read TGTGCCAGCAGTTTAGACTTGTTCGGCAGCAATCAGCCCCAGCATTTT. Amino acids: CASSLDLFGSNQPQHF. The variable domain in full, completed from reference TRBV28 and TRBJ1-5, reads DVKVTQSSRYLVKRTGEKVFLECVQDMDHENMFWYRQDPGLGLRLIYFSYDVKMKEKGDIPEGYSVSREKKERFSLILESASTNQTSMYLCASSLDLFGSNQPQHFGDGTRLSIL.

The chain is built from TRBV18 and TRBJ2-1; 10 positions agree with TRBD2. This CDR3 contains 15 residues. The V and J ends lost 5 bases and 7 bases, in that order; junction bases with no gene match: 8. CDR1 KGHSH and CDR2 LQKENI come from the germline V gene. The CDR3 sequence: CASSSSGGAFNEQFF. The CDR3, as DNA: TGTGCCAGCTCATCAAGCGGGGGGGCCTTTAATGAGCAGTTCTTC. Variable domain in full (rest from reference TRBV18 and TRBJ2-1): NAGVMQNPRHLVRRRGQEARLRCSPMKGHSHVYWYRQLPEEGLKFMVYLQKENIIDESGMPKERFSAEFPKEGPSILRIQQVVRGDSAAYFCASSSSGGAFNEQFFGPGTRLTVL.

The chain has TRBV6-2 or TRBV6-3 and TRBJ2-3, with D possibly TRBD2 on 5 matching bases. V was cut by 2 bases and J by 1 base, with 13 bases left in between. The germline V gene encodes CDR1 MNHEY and CDR2 SVGEGT. CDR3 size: 16 residues. The CDR3 sequence is CASSYEEGPRTDTQYF. The CDR3 DNA is TGTGCCAGCAGTTACGAAGAGGGCCCCCGCACAGATACGCAGTATTTT.

The rearrangement joins TRBV18 to TRBJ1-1; D is ambiguous. The CDR3 contains 14 residues. Per the germline V gene, CDR1 is KGHSH and CDR2 is LQKENI. V was clipped by 2 bases and J by 2 bases, with 9 bases between them. This CDR3 reads CASSPKGGNTEAFF. The CDR3 nucleotides read TGTGCCAGCTCACCAAAGGGAGGAAACACTGAAGCTTTCTTT. The whole variable domain, filled in from reference TRBV18 and TRBJ1-1, reads NAGVMQNPRHLVRRRGQEARLRCSPMKGHSHVYWYRQLPEEGLKFMVYLQKENIIDESGMPKERFSAEFPKEGPSILRIQQVVRGDSAAYFCASSPKGGNTEAFFGQGTRLTVV.

The DNA of the CDR3 is TGTGCCAGCAGCTTCCGGGGAATCGGTGAGCAGTTCTTC. This codes for CASSFRGIGEQFF. J is TRBJ2-1 and V is TRBV11-3, with TRBD2 as a possible D gene (5 bases). Trimming stripped 3 bases from V and 9 bases from J, with 12 bases between. Germline V gives CDR1 SGHNT, CDR2 YENEEA. This CDR3 is 13 amino acids long. Variable domain in full (rest from reference TRBV11-3 and TRBJ2-1): EAGVVQSPRYKIIEKKQPVAFWCNPISGHNTLYWYLQNLGQGPELLIRYENEEAVDDSQLPKDRFSAERLKGVDSTLKIQPAELGDSAVYLCASSFRGIGEQFFGPGTRLTVL.

The CDR3 DNA reads TGTGCCAGCAAGGAGGTCGGGACTAGCGGGAGCGCCCACTACAATGAGCAGTTCTTC. Its translation: CASKEVGTSGSAHYNEQFF. V gene TRBV27 combines with J gene TRBJ2-1; 14 bases are a match to TRBD2. After removal of 7 bases from V and 3 bases from J, the junction contained 14 bases not matched to a gene. The germline V gene encodes CDR1 MNHEY and CDR2 SMNVEV (reference sequence). The CDR3 extends over 19 amino acids.

V and J are TRBV18 and TRBJ1-6; 7 positions match TRBD1. Germline CDR1 and CDR2: KGHSH and LQKENI. This CDR3 spans 17 amino acids. The junction had 5 bases not matched to a gene; V was cut back by 3 bases and J by 0 bases. CDR3 sequence reads: CASSPLRQGSYNSPLHF. The CDR3 DNA reads as TGTGCCAGCTCACCCTTAAGACAGGGCTCCTATAATTCACCCCTCCACTTT. The full variable domain, in which reference TRBV18 and TRBJ1-6 provide the parts outside the CDR3, is NAGVMQNPRHLVRRRGQEARLRCSPMKGHSHVYWYRQLPEEGLKFMVYLQKENIIDESGMPKERFSAEFPKEGPSILRIQQVVRGDSAAYFCASSPLRQGSYNSPLHFGNGTRLTVT.

The chain links TRBV19 to TRBJ1-3, with 8 nucleotides matching TRBD1. Germline V gene sequence: CDR1 LNHDA, CDR2 SQIVND (reference sequence). CDR3 size: 14 residues. Trimming removed 6 bases from V and 0 bases from J; junction bases left unmatched: 1. CDR3 in amino acids: CASSQGASGNTIYF. CDR3 DNA sequence: TGTGCCAGTAGCCAGGGGGCCTCTGGAAACACCATATATTTT.

The count of this clone is one. V usage is TRBV2 and J usage is TRBJ2-4, with D possibly matching TRBD2 (6 bases). Trimming removed 0 bases from V and 12 bases from J, with 27 bases in between. The CDR3 covers 18 residues. Looked up from germline, CDR1 is SNHLY and CDR2 is FYNNEI. The CDR3 protein is CASSEAFSRREHELNQYF. The CDR3 bases are TGTGCCAGCAGTGAAGCCTTTTCCCGTCGGGAGCACGAGTTAAATCAGTACTTC. Variable domain in full (rest from reference TRBV2 and TRBJ2-4): EPEVTQTPSHQVTQMGQEVILRCVPISNHLYFYWYRQILGQKVEFLVSFYNNEISEKSEIFDDQFSVERPDGSNFTLKIRSTKLEDSAMYFCASSEAFSRREHELNQYFGAGTRLSVL.